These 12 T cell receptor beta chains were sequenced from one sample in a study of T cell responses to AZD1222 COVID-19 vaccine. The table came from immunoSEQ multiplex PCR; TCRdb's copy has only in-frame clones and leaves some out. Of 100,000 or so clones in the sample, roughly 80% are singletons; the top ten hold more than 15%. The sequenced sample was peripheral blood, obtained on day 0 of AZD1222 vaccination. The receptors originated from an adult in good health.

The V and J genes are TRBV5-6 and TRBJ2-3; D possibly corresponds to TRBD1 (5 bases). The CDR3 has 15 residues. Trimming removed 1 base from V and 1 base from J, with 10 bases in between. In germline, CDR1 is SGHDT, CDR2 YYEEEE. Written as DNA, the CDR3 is TGTGCCAGCAGCTTGACAGGCCTGGGCACAGATACGCAGTATTTT. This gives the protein CASSLTGLGTDTQYF.

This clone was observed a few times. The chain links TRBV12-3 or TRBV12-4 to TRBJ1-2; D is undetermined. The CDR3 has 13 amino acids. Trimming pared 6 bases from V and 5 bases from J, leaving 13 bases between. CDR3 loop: CASRSTGEYGYTF. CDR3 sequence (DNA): TGTGCCAGCAGATCGACGGGAGAATATGGCTACACCTTC.

CDR3 sequence reads: CASSLGQIYGYTF. The CDR3, as DNA: TGTGCCAGCAGCTTAGGGCAGATCTATGGCTACACCTTC. The genes are TRBV7-9 and TRBJ1-2; D gene unclear. The V gene's germline CDR1 is SEHNR and CDR2 FQNEAQ (reference sequence). The V and J ends lost 1 base and 4 bases respectively, with 7 bases between them. The length of the CDR3 is 13 residues.

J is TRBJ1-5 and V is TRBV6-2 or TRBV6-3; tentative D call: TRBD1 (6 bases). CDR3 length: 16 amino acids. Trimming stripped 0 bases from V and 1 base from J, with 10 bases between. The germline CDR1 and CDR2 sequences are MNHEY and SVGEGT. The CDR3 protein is CASSYSGGLSNQPQHF. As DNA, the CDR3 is TGTGCCAGCAGTTACTCCGGGGGGCTGAGCAATCAGCCCCAGCATTTT.

Here the CDR3 DNA reads TGTGCCAGCAGGTCTACAGGGAAAGCTGAAGCTTTCTTT. It is translated as CASRSTGKAEAFF. The chain carries TRBV27 and TRBJ1-1; TRBD1 might be the D (6 bases). Germline CDR1 MNHEY, CDR2 SMNVEV (reference sequence). The germline V and J ends were trimmed by 6 bases and 6 bases, with 14 bases remaining between them. The CDR3 has 13 amino acids.

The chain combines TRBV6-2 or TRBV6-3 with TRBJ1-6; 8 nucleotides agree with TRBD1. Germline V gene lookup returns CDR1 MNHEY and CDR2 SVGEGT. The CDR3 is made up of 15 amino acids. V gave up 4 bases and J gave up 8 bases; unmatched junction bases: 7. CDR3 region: CASSFRGLGDSPLHF. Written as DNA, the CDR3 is TGTGCCAGCAGTTTCAGGGGGCTCGGGGATTCACCCCTCCACTTT.

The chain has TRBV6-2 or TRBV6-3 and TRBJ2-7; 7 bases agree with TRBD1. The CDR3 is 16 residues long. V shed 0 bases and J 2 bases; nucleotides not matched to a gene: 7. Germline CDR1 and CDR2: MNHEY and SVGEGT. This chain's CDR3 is CASSYSPGQVTYEQYV. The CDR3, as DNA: TGTGCCAGCAGTTACTCGCCCGGACAGGTGACCTACGAGCAGTACGTC.

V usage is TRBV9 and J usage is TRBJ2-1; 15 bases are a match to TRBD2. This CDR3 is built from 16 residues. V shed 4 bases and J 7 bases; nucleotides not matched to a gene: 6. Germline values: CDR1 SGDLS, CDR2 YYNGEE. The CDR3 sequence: CASSPTGTSGRNEQFF. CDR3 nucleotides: TGTGCCAGCAGCCCTACCGGGACTAGCGGGAGGAATGAGCAGTTCTTC.

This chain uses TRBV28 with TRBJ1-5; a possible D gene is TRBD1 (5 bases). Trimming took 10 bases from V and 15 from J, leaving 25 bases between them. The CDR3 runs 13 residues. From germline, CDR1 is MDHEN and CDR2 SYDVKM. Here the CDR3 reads CATDKEGPGVWHF. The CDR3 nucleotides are TGTGCCACCGACAAGGAGGGGCCGGGGGTCTGGCATTTT.

CDR3: CASSLVVPDRRNEKLFF. CDR3 sequence (DNA): TGTGCCAGCAGCTTAGTCGTGCCCGACAGGAGAAATGAAAAACTGTTTTTT. This rearrangement joins TRBV13 to TRBJ1-4; weak D call: TRBD1 (6 bases). Germline assignment: CDR1 PRHDT and CDR2 FYEKMQ (reference sequence). The CDR3 contains 17 residues. The V and J ends lost 1 base and 5 bases respectively, with 17 bases between them.

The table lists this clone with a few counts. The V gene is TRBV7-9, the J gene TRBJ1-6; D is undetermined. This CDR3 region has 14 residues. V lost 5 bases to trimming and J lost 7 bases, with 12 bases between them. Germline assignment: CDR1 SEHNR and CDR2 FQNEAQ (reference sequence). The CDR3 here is CASSIGAENSPLHF. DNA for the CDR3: TGTGCCAGCAGCATCGGAGCAGAGAATTCACCCCTCCACTTT.

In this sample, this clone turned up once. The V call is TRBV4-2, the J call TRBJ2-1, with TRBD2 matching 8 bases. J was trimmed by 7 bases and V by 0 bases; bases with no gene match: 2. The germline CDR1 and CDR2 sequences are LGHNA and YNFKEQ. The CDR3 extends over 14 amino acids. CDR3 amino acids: CASSQDSGRNEQFF. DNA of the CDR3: TGTGCCAGCAGCCAAGACAGCGGGAGAAATGAGCAGTTCTTC.